Sequencing of this T cell receptor (beta chain) was carried out in a study of control samples from healthy donors and cancer patients. Libraries were prepared by immunoSEQ multiplex PCR; TCRdb keeps only in-frame clonotypes and omits some of them. The sample has 130,000 to 150,000 clones; around 90% are singletons. The germline V gene has CDR1 SGHVS and CDR2 FQNEAQ. This CDR3 comprises 19 residues. The V and J ends lost 6 bases and 1 base, in that order; junction bases with no gene match: 18. The sample taken for sequencing was blood. The rearrangement uses TRBV7-8 and TRBJ1-3; 7 bases match TRBD1. The source is a man aged 25-45 years in good health. The DNA for the CDR3 is TGTGCCAGCAGGAGGGACAGAACCCCCACTATGTATTCTGGAAACACCATATATTTT. Its translation: CASRRDRTPTMYSGNTIYF. Drawing the rest from reference TRBV7-8 and TRBJ1-3, the complete variable domain is GAGVSQSPRYKVAKRGQDVALRCDPISGHVSLFWYQQALGQGPEFLTYFQNEAQLDKSGLPSDRFFAERPEGSVSTLKIQRTQQEDSAVYLCASRRDRTPTMYSGNTIYFGEGSWLTVV.